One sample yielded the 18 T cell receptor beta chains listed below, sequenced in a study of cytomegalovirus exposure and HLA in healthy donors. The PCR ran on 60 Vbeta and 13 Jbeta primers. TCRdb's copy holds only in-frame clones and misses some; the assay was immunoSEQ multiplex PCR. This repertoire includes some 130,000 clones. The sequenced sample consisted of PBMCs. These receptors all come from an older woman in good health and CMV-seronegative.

In nucleotides, the CDR3 is TGTGCCAGCAGCTTGAAGGTCCGGGGATCCTACAATGAGCAGTTCTTC. Its translation: CASSLKVRGSYNEQFF. The chain joins TRBV5-4 to TRBJ2-1, with D possibly being TRBD2 (5 bases). The CDR3 sequence is 16 residues long. Germline CDR1 is SGHNT and CDR2 is YYREEE (reference sequence). Between the trimmed V and J ends, which lost 1 base and 1 base, there was a span of 12 bases.

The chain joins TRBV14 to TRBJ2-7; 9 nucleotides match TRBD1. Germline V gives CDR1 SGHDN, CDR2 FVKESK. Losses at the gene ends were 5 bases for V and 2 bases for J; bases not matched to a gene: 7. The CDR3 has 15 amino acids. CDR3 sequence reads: CASSLGTGKTYEQYF. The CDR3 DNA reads TGTGCCAGCAGCTTAGGGACAGGGAAAACCTACGAGCAGTACTTC. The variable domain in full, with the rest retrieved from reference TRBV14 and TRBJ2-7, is EAGVTQFPSHSVIEKGQTVTLRCDPISGHDNLYWYRRVMGKEIKFLLHFVKESKQDESGMPNNRFLAERTGGTYSTLKVQPAELEDSGVYFCASSLGTGKTYEQYFGPGTRLTVT.

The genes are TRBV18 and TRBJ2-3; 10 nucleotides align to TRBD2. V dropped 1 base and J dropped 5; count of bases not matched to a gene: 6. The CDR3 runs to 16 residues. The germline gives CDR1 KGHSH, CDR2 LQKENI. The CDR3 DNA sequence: TGTGCCAGCTCACCACGGCTAGCGGGAGTAGGAGATACGCAGTATTTT. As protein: CASSPRLAGVGDTQYF.

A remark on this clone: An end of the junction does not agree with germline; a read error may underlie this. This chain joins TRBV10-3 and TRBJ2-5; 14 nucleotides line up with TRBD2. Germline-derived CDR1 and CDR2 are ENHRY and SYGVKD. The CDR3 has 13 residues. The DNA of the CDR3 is TGTGCCATCAGTGAGGGGACTAGCGGGAGCTTGGACTTC. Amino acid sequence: CAISEGTSGSLDF.

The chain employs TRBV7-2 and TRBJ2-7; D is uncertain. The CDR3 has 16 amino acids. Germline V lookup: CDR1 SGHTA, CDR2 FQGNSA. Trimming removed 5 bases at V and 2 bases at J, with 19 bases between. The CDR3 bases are TGTGCCAGCAGCGAGCCGGCTGTCGGCGGCGCCTACGAGCAGTACTTC. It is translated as CASSEPAVGGAYEQYF.

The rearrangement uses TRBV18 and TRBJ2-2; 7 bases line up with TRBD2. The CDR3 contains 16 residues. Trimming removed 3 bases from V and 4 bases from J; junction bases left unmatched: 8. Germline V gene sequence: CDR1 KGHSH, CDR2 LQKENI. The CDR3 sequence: CASSPGGGGFTGELFF. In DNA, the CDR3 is TGTGCCAGCTCACCGGGAGGCGGGGGATTCACCGGGGAGCTGTTTTTT.

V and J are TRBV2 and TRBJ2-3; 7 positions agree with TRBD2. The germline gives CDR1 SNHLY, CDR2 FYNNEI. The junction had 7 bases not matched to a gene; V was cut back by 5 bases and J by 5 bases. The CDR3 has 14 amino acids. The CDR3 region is CASSPRGEVDTQYF. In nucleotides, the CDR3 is TGTGCCAGCAGTCCTCGGGGGGAGGTAGATACGCAGTATTTT.

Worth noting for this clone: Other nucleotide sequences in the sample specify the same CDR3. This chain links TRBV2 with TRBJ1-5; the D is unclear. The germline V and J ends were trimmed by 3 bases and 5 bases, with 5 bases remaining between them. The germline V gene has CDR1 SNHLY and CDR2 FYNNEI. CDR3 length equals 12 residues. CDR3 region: CASSDPDQPQHF. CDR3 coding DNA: TGTGCCAGCAGTGATCCCGATCAGCCCCAGCATTTT.

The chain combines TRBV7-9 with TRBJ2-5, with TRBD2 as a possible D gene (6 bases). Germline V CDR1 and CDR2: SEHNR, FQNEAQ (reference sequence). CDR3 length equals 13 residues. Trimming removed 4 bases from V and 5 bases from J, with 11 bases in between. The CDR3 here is CASSSGLGETQYF. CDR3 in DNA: TGTGCCAGCAGCTCGGGACTCGGGGAGACCCAGTACTTC.

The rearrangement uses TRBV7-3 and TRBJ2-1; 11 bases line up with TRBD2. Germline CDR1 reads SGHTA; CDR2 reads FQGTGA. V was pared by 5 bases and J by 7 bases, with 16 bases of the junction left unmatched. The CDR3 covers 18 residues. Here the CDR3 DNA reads TGTGCCAGCAGCCCACTTATCCTTAGCGGGAGGGCCACAAATGAGCAGTTCTTC. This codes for CASSPLILSGRATNEQFF.

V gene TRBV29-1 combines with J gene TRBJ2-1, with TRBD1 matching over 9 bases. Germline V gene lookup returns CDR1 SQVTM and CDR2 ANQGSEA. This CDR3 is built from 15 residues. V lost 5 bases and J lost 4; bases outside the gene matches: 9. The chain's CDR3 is CSVQAGQGSYNEQFF. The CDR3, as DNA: TGCAGCGTTCAGGCGGGACAGGGTTCATACAATGAGCAGTTCTTC.

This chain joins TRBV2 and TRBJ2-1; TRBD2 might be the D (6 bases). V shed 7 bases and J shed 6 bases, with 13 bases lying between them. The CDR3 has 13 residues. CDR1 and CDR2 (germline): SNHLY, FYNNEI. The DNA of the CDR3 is TGTGCCAGCAAACCGGGACTTGGCAATGAGCAGTTCTTC. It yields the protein CASKPGLGNEQFF.

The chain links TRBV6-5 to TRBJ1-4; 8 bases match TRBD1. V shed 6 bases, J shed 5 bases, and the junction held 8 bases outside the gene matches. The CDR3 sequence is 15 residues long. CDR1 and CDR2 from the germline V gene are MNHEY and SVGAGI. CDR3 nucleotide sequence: TGTGCCAGCAGGGGTCAGGGGGCGCTGAATGAAAAACTGTTTTTT. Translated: CASRGQGALNEKLFF.

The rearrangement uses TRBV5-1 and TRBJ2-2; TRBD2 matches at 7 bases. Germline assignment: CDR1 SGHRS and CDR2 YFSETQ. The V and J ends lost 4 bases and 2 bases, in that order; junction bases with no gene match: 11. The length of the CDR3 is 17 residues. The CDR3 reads CASSQSAGGSNTGELFF. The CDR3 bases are TGCGCCAGCAGCCAAAGTGCTGGCGGGAGCAACACCGGGGAGCTGTTTTTT.

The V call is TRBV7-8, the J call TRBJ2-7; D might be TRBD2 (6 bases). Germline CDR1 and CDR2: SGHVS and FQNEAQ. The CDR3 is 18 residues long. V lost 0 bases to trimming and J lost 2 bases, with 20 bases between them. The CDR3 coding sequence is TGTGCCAGCAGCTTAGCCGGGGGTGGTCGGGGATTTCCCTACGAGCAGTACTTC. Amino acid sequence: CASSLAGGGRGFPYEQYF.

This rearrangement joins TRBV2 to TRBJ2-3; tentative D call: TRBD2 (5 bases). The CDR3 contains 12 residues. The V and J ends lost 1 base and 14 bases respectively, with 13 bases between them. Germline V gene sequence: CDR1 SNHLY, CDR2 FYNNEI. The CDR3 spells CASSEVTGWSYF. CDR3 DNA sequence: TGTGCCAGCAGTGAAGTGACGGGGTGGTCGTATTTT.

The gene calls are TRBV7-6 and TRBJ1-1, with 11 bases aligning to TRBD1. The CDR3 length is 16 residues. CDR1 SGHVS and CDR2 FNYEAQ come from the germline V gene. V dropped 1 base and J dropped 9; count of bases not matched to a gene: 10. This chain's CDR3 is CASSLEVKGTGGKAFF. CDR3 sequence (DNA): TGTGCCAGCAGCTTAGAGGTTAAGGGGACAGGGGGAAAAGCTTTCTTT.

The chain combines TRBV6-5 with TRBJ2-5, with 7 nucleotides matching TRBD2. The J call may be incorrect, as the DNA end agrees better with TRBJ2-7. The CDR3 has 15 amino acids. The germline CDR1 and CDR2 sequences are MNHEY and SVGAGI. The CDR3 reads CASSYVWGGSYEQYF. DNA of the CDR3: TGTGCCAGCAGTTACGTTTGGGGGGGGTCCTACGAGCAGTACTTC.